This T cell receptor (beta chain) was identified during a study of blood T cell repertoires in COVID-19. Study information: PBMCs, B-cell-depleted T cells, or T cells were the source of the cDNA or gDNA that made up the material.

The repertoire was sequenced with immunoSEQ multiplex PCR; TCRdb's copy has only in-frame clones and lacks some. Among about 440,000 clones, roughly 87% were seen once, and the ten largest hold roughly 1.9%. In germline, CDR1 is MNHEY, CDR2 SVGAGI. The CDR3 runs to 15 residues. With 7 bases clipped from V and 7 bases from J, the junction kept 14 bases outside the gene matches. This TCR came from a woman between 18 and 30 years old with acute COVID-19. Input material: PBMCs or T cells enriched from blood (not recorded which). The V call is TRBV6-5, the J call TRBJ2-7, with TRBD2 matching 9 bases. CDR3 bases: TGTGCCAGCACCACTCGGCCGGGACTAGCCCGTGAGCAGTACTTC. Amino acid sequence: CASTTRPGLAREQYF.